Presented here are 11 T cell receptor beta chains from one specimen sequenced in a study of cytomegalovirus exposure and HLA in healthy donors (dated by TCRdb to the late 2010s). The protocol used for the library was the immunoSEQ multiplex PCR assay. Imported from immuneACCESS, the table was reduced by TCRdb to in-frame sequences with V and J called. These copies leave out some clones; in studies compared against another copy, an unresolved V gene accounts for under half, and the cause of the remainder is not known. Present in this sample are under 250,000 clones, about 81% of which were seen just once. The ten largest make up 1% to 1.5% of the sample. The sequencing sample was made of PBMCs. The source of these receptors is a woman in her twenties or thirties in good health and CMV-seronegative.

The CDR3 nucleotides are TGTGCCAGCAGTTGGGGACAGGGCAATCAGCCCCAGCATTTT. It yields the protein CASSWGQGNQPQHF. This chain uses TRBV27 with TRBJ1-5; 8 bases line up with TRBD1. The CDR3 sequence is 14 residues long. V lost 4 bases, J lost 2 bases, and 1 base stayed unmatched. From germline, CDR1 is MNHEY and CDR2 SMNVEV (reference sequence).

DNA of the CDR3: TGCAGTCACCGCACCCCGACAGGTTTGAACACTGAAGCTTTCTTT. Translated, it gives CSHRTPTGLNTEAFF. V usage is TRBV29-1 and J usage is TRBJ1-1; a possible D gene is TRBD1 (6 bases). Germline CDR1 SQVTM, CDR2 ANQGSEA. There are 15 residues in the CDR3. Variable domain in full (rest from reference TRBV29-1 and TRBJ1-1): SAVISQKPSRDICQRGTSLTIQCQVDSQVTMMFWYRQQPGQSLTLIATANQGSEATYESGFVIDKFPISRPNLTFSTLTVSNMSPEDSSIYLCSHRTPTGLNTEAFFGQGTRLTVV.

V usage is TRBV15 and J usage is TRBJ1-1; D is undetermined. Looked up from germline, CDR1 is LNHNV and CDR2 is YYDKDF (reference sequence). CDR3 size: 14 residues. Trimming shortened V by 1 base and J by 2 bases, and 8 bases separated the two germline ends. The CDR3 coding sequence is TGTGCCACCAGCAGAGCAGAGACTAACACTGAAGCTTTCTTT. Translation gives CATSRAETNTEAFF.

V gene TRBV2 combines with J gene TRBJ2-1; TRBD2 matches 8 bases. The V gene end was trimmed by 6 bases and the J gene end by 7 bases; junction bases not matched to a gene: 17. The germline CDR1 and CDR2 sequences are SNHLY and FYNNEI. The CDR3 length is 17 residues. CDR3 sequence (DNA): TGTGCCAGCAGAAGAACTCTCGGGGGGGCAGTGGAGAATGAGCAGTTCTTC. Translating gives CASRRTLGGAVENEQFF.

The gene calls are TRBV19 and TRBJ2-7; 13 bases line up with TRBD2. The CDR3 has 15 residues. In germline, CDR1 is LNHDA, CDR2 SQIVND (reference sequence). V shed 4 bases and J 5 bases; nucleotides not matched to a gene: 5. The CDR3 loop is CASSKSGTSGNEQYF. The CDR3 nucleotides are TGTGCCAGTAGTAAGTCCGGGACTAGCGGGAACGAGCAGTACTTC.

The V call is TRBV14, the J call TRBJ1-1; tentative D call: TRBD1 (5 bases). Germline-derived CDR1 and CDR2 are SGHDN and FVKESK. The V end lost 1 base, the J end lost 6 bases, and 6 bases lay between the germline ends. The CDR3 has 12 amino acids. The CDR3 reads CASSQAGPEAFF. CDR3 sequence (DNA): TGTGCCAGCAGCCAAGCAGGGCCTGAAGCTTTCTTT.

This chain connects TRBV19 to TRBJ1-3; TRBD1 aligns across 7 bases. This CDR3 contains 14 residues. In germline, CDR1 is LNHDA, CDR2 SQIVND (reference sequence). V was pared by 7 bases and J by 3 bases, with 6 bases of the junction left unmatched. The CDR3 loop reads CASKKGADGNTIYF. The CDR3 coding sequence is TGTGCCAGTAAGAAGGGGGCGGATGGAAACACCATATATTTT. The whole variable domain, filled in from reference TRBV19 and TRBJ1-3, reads DGGITQSPKYLFRKEGQNVTLSCEQNLNHDAMYWYRQDPGQGLRLIYYSQIVNDFQKGDIAEGYSVSREKKESFPLTVTSAQKNPTAFYLCASKKGADGNTIYFGEGSWLTVV.

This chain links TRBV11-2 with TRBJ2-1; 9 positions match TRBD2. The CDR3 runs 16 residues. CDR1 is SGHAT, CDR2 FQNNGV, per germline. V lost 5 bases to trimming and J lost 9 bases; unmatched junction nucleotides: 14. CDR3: CASSPVARGGAGEQFF. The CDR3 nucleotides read TGTGCCAGCAGCCCTGTAGCGCGCGGGGGGGCGGGTGAGCAGTTCTTC.

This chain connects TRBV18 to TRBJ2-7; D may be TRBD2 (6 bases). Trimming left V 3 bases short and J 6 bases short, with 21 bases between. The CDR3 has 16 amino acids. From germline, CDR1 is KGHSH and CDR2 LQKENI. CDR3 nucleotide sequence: TGTGCCAGCTCACCGACTCCTACCTATGGGGGAGGCGAGCAGTACTTC. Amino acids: CASSPTPTYGGGEQYF.

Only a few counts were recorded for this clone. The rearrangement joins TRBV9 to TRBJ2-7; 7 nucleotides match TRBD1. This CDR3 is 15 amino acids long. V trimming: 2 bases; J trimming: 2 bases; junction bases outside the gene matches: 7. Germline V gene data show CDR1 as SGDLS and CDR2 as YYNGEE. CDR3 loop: CASSVSPGTAYEQYF. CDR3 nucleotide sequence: TGTGCCAGCAGCGTGAGCCCCGGGACAGCCTACGAGCAGTACTTC.

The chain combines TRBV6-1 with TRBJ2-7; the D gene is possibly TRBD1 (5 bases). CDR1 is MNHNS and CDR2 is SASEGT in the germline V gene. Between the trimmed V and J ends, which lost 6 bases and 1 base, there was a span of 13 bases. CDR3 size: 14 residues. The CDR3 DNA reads TGTGCCAGCAGAGCCTTCTCAGGGTCCTACGAGCAGTACTTC. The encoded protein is CASRAFSGSYEQYF.